This T cell receptor beta chain was obtained from a study of OX40 agonist ivuxolimab in advanced cancers. Study observations and caveats: At doses 0.1 to 3.0 mg/kg, CD4+ and CD8+ clones expanded. Expanded clones belonging to CD8+ T cells outnumbered, on average, those of CD4+.

In the case of this clone: What it recognizes is unknown.

The CDR3 runs 14 residues. Germline CDR1 WNHNN, CDR2 SYGVQD (reference sequence). V shed 8 bases and J shed 6 bases, with 16 bases lying between them. Assay used: immunoSEQ multiplex PCR; TCRdb lists only in-frame clones, some missing. Found here are about 90,000 clones, 75% to 90% of them singletons; the top ten hold over 7%. The material was CD4+ or CD8+ T cells sorted from blood, obtained in a trial of the OX40 agonist ivuxolimab. The chain has TRBV10-1 and TRBJ2-2, with TRBD1 as a possible D gene (5 bases). This receptor was taken from an adult with an advanced solid tumor such as melanoma, head and neck, liver or kidney cancer. The CDR3 coding sequence is TGCGCCAGCGGGCAGGGTGGTATCGCCGGGGAGCTGTTTTTT. Translation gives CASGQGGIAGELFF.